The sequence of this T cell receptor beta chain was determined in a study of neoadjuvant anti-PD-1 for oral cavity cancer. Study-level findings and limits: Post-nivolumab, blood T cell clonality was significantly elevated in non-responders. Treg/Th17 ratio rose with pretreatment blood and fell with post-treatment tumor TCRbeta clonality.

In the case of this clone: Its antigen remains unknown.

Blood libraries mostly used roughly 520 ng genomic DNA, six replicates each. Profiling relied on immunoSEQ multiplex PCR, and the TCRdb table lists in-frame clones only, not all of them. The sample contains around 81,000 clones, roughly four fifths of which appear only once. The CDR3 loop spans 14 amino acids. Germline V CDR1 and CDR2: SGHDT, YYEEEE. V lost 1 base to trimming and J lost 5 bases; unmatched junction nucleotides: 3. The chain uses TRBV5-6 and TRBJ2-5; 9 bases fit TRBD1. The sample here was PBMCs, taken before nivolumab (anti-PD-1) treatment. The clonotype was recovered from a person aged 35 to 85 with oral cavity squamous cell carcinoma. The CDR3 DNA reads TGTGCCAGCAGCTTGACAGGGGGCTTGGAGACCCAGTACTTC. Residues: CASSLTGGLETQYF.